The 27 T cell receptor beta chains reported below all come from one sample, sequenced in a study of shared clonotypes between healthy human individuals (dated by TCRdb to the early 2020s). The library was prepared using the immunoSEQ multiplex PCR assay. TCRdb carries this immuneACCESS record with in-frame sequences only. Its versions omit some clonotypes, under half of them owing to an unresolved V gene in the studies checked, with the rest unexplained. In this sample the table shows around 580,000 clones, 95% to 98% of which occur a single time. The ten largest account for around 0.3% of the sample. CD8 naive samples were obtained by positive selection for CCR7 among CD45RO-negative cells, yielding a CD45RA+CCR7+ population from which TemRA cells were excluded. The specimen sequenced was naive CD8+ T cells sorted from blood. This specimen's cell subset or site label, per the study, means: CD45RA+CCR7+. Receptors were obtained from a man aged 25-45 years in good health.

This chain links TRBV5-8 with TRBJ2-1; TRBD1 matches 8 bases. V was clipped by 4 bases and J by 2 bases; unmatched bases: 11. This CDR3 has 17 amino acids. The germline V gene encodes CDR1 SGHTS and CDR2 YDEGEE. The CDR3 DNA follows: TGTGCCAGCAGCGGAGGGTCCGGACAGGGCGCCTACAATGAGCAGTTCTTC. The encoded protein is CASSGGSGQGAYNEQFF.

The chain links TRBV7-8 to TRBJ2-1, with a tentative D call TRBD2 (6 bases). V lost 5 bases, J lost 3 bases, and 20 bases lay in between. This CDR3 spans 17 amino acids. CDR1 is SGHVS and CDR2 is FQNEAQ in the germline V gene. In DNA form, the CDR3 reads TGTGCCAGCAGCCATGGGAATGGCGGGAACCGCTACAATGAGCAGTTCTTC. Amino acid sequence: CASSHGNGGNRYNEQFF.

This rearrangement joins TRBV2 to TRBJ2-4; TRBD2 matches 8 bases. The ends lost 6 bases at V and 2 bases at J; junction bases unmatched: 9. Germline V lookup: CDR1 SNHLY, CDR2 FYNNEI. The CDR3 length is 16 residues. The CDR3 DNA sequence: TGTGCCAGCAGCGAACAGCGGGAGTTGTCCAAAAACATTCAGTACTTC. It specifies CASSEQRELSKNIQYF.

This chain connects TRBV5-6 to TRBJ2-1; TRBD2 might be the D (5 bases). V lost 0 bases and J lost 10, with 11 bases in between. This CDR3 is 13 amino acids long. In germline, CDR1 is SGHDT, CDR2 YYEEEE. The CDR3 nucleotides are TGTGCCAGCAGCTTGGGTCGGGAAGGAGAGCAGTTCTTC. This gives the protein CASSLGREGEQFF.

The chain has TRBV29-1 and TRBJ2-1; possibly TRBD2 for D (7 bases). The V and J ends lost 4 bases and 1 base respectively, with 14 bases between them. The CDR3 length is 15 residues. CDR1 is SQVTM, CDR2 ANQGSEA, per germline. The CDR3 loop is CSVVGAGHSYNEQFF. The CDR3 nucleotides are TGCAGCGTTGTAGGAGCGGGACATTCCTACAATGAGCAGTTCTTC.

The chain joins TRBV5-4 to TRBJ1-2; D possibly corresponds to TRBD1 (5 bases). Germline values: CDR1 SGHNT, CDR2 YYREEE (reference sequence). Trimming left V 4 bases short and J 6 bases short, with 16 bases between. The CDR3 has 14 amino acids. CDR3 sequence reads: CASSTPGPRDGYTF. CDR3 nucleotide sequence: TGTGCCAGCAGCACCCCGGGACCGAGGGATGGCTACACCTTC.

The gene calls are TRBV28 and TRBJ2-1; D remains unclear. V gave up 3 bases and J gave up 8 bases, with 23 bases separating them. The CDR3 sequence is 17 residues long. Germline values: CDR1 MDHEN, CDR2 SYDVKM. CDR3 DNA: TGTGCCAGCAGTTTCCTATCGGTCGAATTAACAAGGCATGAGCAGTTCTTC. As protein: CASSFLSVELTRHEQFF.

This sequence joins TRBV29-1 and TRBJ1-1; perhaps TRBD1 as D (5 bases). Trimming took 1 base from V and 6 from J, leaving 9 bases between them. There are 12 residues in the CDR3. In germline, CDR1 is SQVTM, CDR2 ANQGSEA. In DNA form, the CDR3 reads TGCAGCGTTGAAGTGATAGGGGCTGAAGCTTTCTTT. This gives the protein CSVEVIGAEAFF.

The chain is built from TRBV9 and TRBJ1-4; D remains ambiguous. Trimming removed 0 bases from V and 5 bases from J, with 14 bases in between. The CDR3 contains 16 residues. CDR1 is SGDLS and CDR2 is YYNGEE in the germline V gene. The CDR3 DNA reads as TGTGCCAGCAGCGTAGCTACGAGTCGGAGGAATGAAAAACTGTTTTTT. It yields the protein CASSVATSRRNEKLFF.

The rearrangement joins TRBV28 to TRBJ2-2; the D gene could be TRBD1 or TRBD2 (6 bases each). Germline CDR1 is MDHEN and CDR2 is SYDVKM. V shed 3 bases and J shed 5 bases, with 16 bases lying between them. The CDR3 runs 16 residues. CDR3 sequence: CASSFTGARVTGELFF. CDR3 sequence (DNA): TGTGCCAGCAGTTTTACGGGGGCGCGGGTAACCGGGGAGCTGTTTTTT. The full variable domain, its missing parts supplied by reference TRBV28 and TRBJ2-2, is DVKVTQSSRYLVKRTGEKVFLECVQDMDHENMFWYRQDPGLGLRLIYFSYDVKMKEKGDIPEGYSVSREKKERFSLILESASTNQTSMYLCASSFTGARVTGELFFGEGSRLTVL.

The V and J genes are TRBV2 and TRBJ1-4, with D possibly being TRBD1 (5 bases). Germline CDR1 reads SNHLY; CDR2 reads FYNNEI. The CDR3 loop spans 13 amino acids. Trimming stripped 1 base from V and 8 bases from J, with 8 bases between. This chain's CDR3 is CASSEGGEEKLFF. For the CDR3, the DNA is TGTGCCAGCAGTGAAGGAGGGGAGGAAAAACTGTTTTTT.

This chain joins TRBV11-2 and TRBJ1-1, with a weak D call TRBD1 (5 bases). Germline lookup yields CDR1 SGHAT and CDR2 FQNNGV. V shed 0 bases and J shed 4 bases, with 15 bases lying between them. The CDR3 extends over 16 amino acids. CDR3 loop: CASSLDYPGGGTEAFF. The CDR3 coding sequence is TGTGCCAGCAGCTTAGATTATCCGGGCGGGGGCACTGAAGCTTTCTTT.

CDR3 protein: CASSVRALGLAGEQFF. The CDR3 region has the DNA TGTGCCAGCAGCGTTCGTGCGTTGGGACTAGCGGGAGAGCAGTTCTTC. The rearrangement links TRBV9 to TRBJ2-1, with 13 bases matching TRBD2. Germline V gives CDR1 SGDLS, CDR2 YYNGEE. The CDR3 length is 16 residues. V was pared by 2 bases and J by 10 bases, with 9 bases of the junction left unmatched.

The chain carries TRBV11-1 and TRBJ2-1; D may be TRBD1 or TRBD2 (6 bases each). The CDR3 contains 16 residues. Trimming cost V 2 bases and J 5 bases, with 16 bases left between them. Looked up from germline, CDR1 is SGHAT and CDR2 is FQDESV (reference sequence). The CDR3 coding sequence is TGTGCCAGCAGCTTATGGCCTAGCGCAGGGGACAATGAGCAGTTCTTC. Translating gives CASSLWPSAGDNEQFF.

This chain connects TRBV10-3 to TRBJ2-1; no firm D call. V shed 6 bases and J shed 8 bases, with 8 bases lying between them. The CDR3 sequence is 11 residues long. The germline gives CDR1 ENHRY, CDR2 SYGVKD. The chain's CDR3 is CAIRLTDEQFF. In DNA, the CDR3 is TGTGCCATCAGGCTTACGGATGAGCAGTTCTTC.

This clone occurred a few times. V and J are TRBV6-5 and TRBJ2-7; 7 bases line up with TRBD2. After removal of 5 bases from V and 4 bases from J, the junction contained 8 bases not matched to a gene. The CDR3 loop spans 14 amino acids. The germline V gene has CDR1 MNHEY and CDR2 SVGAGI. The CDR3 here is CASSGGGSSYEQYF. The DNA for the CDR3 is TGTGCCAGCAGTGGGGGGGGGTCCTCATACGAGCAGTACTTC.

V and J are TRBV19 and TRBJ2-7, with TRBD2 matching over 9 bases. With 3 bases clipped from V and 2 bases from J, the junction kept 2 bases outside the gene matches. CDR3 size: 14 residues. Per the germline V gene, CDR1 is LNHDA and CDR2 is SQIVND (reference sequence). DNA of the CDR3: TGTGCCAGTAGTATTGTAGCGGGAGCCTACGAGCAGTACTTC. Its translation is CASSIVAGAYEQYF.

The chain recombines TRBV6-1 with TRBJ2-1, with TRBD2 identical over 9 bases. The CDR3 length is 15 residues. Germline V gene sequence: CDR1 MNHNS, CDR2 SASEGT. J gave up 5 bases and V 3 bases, and 5 bases lay outside the gene matches. This chain's CDR3 is CASSEGASGNNEQFF. The CDR3 nucleotides read TGTGCCAGCAGTGAGGGGGCTAGCGGGAACAATGAGCAGTTCTTC.

This clone has just one count. This sequence joins TRBV28 and TRBJ2-7; 12 nucleotides agree with TRBD2. Trimming removed 7 bases from V and 1 base from J; junction bases left unmatched: 8. Germline V gene lookup returns CDR1 MDHEN and CDR2 SYDVKM. The CDR3 covers 16 residues. The CDR3 is CASNTLGLAGSYEQYF. CDR3 in DNA: TGTGCCAGCAATACTCTGGGACTAGCGGGTTCCTACGAGCAGTACTTC.

The chain carries TRBV6-5 and TRBJ2-7, with 7 positions matching TRBD1. This CDR3 is built from 14 residues. V dropped 0 bases and J dropped 6; count of bases not matched to a gene: 5. Germline CDR1 is MNHEY and CDR2 is SVGAGI. The CDR3 reads CASSYSQGESEQYF. CDR3 DNA sequence: TGTGCCAGCAGTTACTCTCAGGGGGAGAGCGAGCAGTACTTC.

The rearrangement uses TRBV29-1 and TRBJ1-3; D not resolved. The CDR3 totals 12 residues. V was cut by 0 bases and J by 3 bases, with 3 bases left in between. Germline V CDR1 and CDR2: SQVTM, ANQGSEA. The CDR3 coding sequence is TGCAGCGTTGAAGATAGTGGAAACACCATATATTTT. This gives the protein CSVEDSGNTIYF.

The V gene is TRBV7-8, the J gene TRBJ2-7; 7 nucleotides line up with TRBD1. Germline trimming cut 1 base from V and 3 bases from J; bases unmatched to any gene: 6. Germline lookup yields CDR1 SGHVS and CDR2 FQNEAQ. The CDR3 length is 15 residues. CDR3: CASSLETGNLYEQYF. CDR3 nucleotide sequence: TGTGCCAGCAGCTTAGAGACAGGGAACCTCTACGAGCAGTACTTC.

V gene TRBV7-2 combines with J gene TRBJ2-1; D is perhaps TRBD1 (6 bases). The CDR3 contains 17 residues. The V gene lost 2 bases and the J gene lost 6 bases, with 20 bases spanning the gap. CDR1 is SGHTA, CDR2 FQGNSA, per germline. The CDR3, as DNA: TGTGCCAGCAGCTTAAACCTTGGACAGACCGACATCAATGAGCAGTTCTTC. Amino acids: CASSLNLGQTDINEQFF.

The CDR3 DNA sequence: TGTGCCAGTAGCCCCTACATGGACAGGGACATCGCAGATACGCAGTATTTT. This codes for CASSPYMDRDIADTQYF. This chain connects TRBV19 to TRBJ2-3; TRBD1 matches at 8 bases. Germline CDR1 LNHDA, CDR2 SQIVND (reference sequence). The ends lost 6 bases at V and 4 bases at J; junction bases unmatched: 15. The CDR3 is made up of 17 amino acids.

The chain uses TRBV2 and TRBJ2-1; D possibly corresponds to TRBD1 (6 bases). V lost 6 bases and J 4 bases, leaving 16 bases between the germline ends. CDR1 is SNHLY, CDR2 FYNNEI, per germline. This CDR3 is built from 15 residues. In nucleotides, the CDR3 is TGTGCCAGCAGGGGGGCGGGTACACATTACAATGAGCAGTTCTTC. Amino acid sequence: CASRGAGTHYNEQFF.

V and J are TRBV7-9 and TRBJ1-2; D gene ambiguous. V shed 1 base and J shed 6 bases, with 9 bases lying between them. The CDR3 extends over 13 amino acids. Germline values: CDR1 SEHNR, CDR2 FQNEAQ (reference sequence). CDR3 sequence (DNA): TGTGCCAGCAGCTTAGGGCAGTCGGATGGCTACACCTTC. Translating gives CASSLGQSDGYTF.

The chain couples TRBV10-3 to TRBJ2-7, with 9 positions matching TRBD1. Germline V lookup: CDR1 ENHRY, CDR2 SYGVKD. The length of the CDR3 is 16 residues. V shed 0 bases and J 4 bases; nucleotides not matched to a gene: 7. For the CDR3, the DNA is TGTGCCATCAGTGAGTCCCGAGGGACAGGGTGGTACGAGCAGTACTTC. Its translation is CAISESRGTGWYEQYF.